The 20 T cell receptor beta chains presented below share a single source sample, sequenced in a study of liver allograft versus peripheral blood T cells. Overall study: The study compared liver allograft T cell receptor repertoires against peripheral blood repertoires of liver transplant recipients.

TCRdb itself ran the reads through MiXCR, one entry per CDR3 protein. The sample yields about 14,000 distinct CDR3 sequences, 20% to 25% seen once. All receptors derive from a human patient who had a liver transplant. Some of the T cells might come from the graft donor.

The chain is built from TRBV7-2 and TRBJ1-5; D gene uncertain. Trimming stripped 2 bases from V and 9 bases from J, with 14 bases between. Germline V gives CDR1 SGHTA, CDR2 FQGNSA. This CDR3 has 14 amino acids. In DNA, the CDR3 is TGTGCCAGCAGCTTAAACCAGGACGACGCGCCCCAGCATTTT. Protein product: CASSLNQDDAPQHF.

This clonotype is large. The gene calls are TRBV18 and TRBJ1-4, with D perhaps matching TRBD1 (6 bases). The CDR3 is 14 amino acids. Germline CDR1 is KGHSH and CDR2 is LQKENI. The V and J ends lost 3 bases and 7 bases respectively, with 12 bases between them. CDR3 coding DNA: TGTGCCAGCTCACCTCCAGGGGATGCTGAAAAACTGTTTTTT. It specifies CASSPPGDAEKLFF.

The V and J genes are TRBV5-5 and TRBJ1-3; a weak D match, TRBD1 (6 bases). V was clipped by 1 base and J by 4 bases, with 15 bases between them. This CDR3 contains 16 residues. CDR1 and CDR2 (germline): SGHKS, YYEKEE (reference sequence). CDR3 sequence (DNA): TGTGCCAGCAGCTTGTACCCGGGGGCGGAAGGAAACACCATATATTTT. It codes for CASSLYPGAEGNTIYF.

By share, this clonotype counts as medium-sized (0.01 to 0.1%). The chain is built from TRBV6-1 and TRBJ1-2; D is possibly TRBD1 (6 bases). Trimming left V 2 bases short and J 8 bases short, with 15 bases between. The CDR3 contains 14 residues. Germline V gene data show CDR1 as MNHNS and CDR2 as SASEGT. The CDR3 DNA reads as TGTGCCAGCAGTGAAATGGACAGAAGCGGGGGCTACACCTTC. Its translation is CASSEMDRSGGYTF.

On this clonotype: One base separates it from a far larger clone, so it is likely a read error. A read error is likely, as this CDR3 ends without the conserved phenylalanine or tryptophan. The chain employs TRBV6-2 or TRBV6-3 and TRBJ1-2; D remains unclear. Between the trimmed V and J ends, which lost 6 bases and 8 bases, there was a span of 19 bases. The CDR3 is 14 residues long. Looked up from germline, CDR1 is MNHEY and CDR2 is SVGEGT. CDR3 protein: CASRHPAVGLGYTL. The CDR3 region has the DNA TGTGCCAGCAGGCACCCTGCCGTGGGCCTAGGCTACACCTTA.

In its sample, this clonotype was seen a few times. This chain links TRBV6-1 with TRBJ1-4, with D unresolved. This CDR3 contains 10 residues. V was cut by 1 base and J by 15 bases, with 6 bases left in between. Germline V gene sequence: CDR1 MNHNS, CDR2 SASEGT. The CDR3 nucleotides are TGTGCCAGCAGTGAAGTACAGATGTTTTTT. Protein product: CASSEVQMFF.

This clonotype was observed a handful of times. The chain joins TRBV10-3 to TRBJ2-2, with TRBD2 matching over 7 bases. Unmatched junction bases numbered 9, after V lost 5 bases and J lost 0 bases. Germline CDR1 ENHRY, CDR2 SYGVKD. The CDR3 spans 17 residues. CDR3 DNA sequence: TGTGCCATCAGTTCCTGGGGGGGGACTTCGAACACCGGGGAGCTGTTTTTT. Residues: CAISSWGGTSNTGELFF.

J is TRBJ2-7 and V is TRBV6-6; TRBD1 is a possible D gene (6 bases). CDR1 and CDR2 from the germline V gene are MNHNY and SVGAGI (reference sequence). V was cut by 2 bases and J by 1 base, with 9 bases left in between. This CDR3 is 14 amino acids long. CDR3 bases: TGTGCCAGCAGTTACAGCCAGGGGTCCTACGAGCAGTACTTC. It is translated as CASSYSQGSYEQYF.

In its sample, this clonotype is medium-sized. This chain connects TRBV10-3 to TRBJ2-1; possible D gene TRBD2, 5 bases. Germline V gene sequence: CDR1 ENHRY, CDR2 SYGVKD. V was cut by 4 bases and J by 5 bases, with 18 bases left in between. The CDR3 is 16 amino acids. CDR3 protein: CAISGRGPSNHNEQFF. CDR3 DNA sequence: TGTGCCATCAGTGGGAGAGGGCCTTCAAACCACAATGAGCAGTTCTTC.

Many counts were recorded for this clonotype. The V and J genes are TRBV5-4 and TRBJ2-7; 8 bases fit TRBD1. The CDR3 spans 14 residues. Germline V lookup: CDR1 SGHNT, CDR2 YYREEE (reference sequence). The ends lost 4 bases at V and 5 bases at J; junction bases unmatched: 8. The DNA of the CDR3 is TGTGCCAGCAGCCGGACAGGGAATCTGAACGAGCAGTACTTC. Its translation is CASSRTGNLNEQYF.

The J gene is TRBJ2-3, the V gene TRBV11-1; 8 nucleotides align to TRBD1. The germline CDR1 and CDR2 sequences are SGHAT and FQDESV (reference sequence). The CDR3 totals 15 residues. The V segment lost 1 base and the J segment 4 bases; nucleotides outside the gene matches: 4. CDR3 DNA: TGTGCCAGCAGCTTAGGGACAGGGTTCGCAGATACGCAGTATTTT. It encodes CASSLGTGFADTQYF.

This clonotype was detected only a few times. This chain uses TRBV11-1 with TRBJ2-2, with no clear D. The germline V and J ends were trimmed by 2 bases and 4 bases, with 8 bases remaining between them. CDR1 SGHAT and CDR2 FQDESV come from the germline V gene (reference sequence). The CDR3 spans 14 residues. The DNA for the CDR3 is TGTGCCAGCAGCTTATTTGGTTTCACCGGGGAGCTGTTTTTT. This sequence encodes CASSLFGFTGELFF. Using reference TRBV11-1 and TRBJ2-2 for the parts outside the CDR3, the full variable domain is EAEVAQSPRYKITEKSQAVAFWCDPISGHATLYWYRQILGQGPELLVQFQDESVVDDSQLPKDRFSAERLKGVDSTLKIQPAELGDSAMYLCASSLFGFTGELFFGEGSRLTVL.

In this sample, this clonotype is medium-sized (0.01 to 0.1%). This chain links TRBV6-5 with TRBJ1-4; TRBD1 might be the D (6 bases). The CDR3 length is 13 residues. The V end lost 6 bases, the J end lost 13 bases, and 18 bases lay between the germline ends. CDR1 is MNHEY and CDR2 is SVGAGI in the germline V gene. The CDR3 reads CASSPRTAGILFF. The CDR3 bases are TGTGCCAGCAGCCCGAGGACAGCGGGAATACTGTTTTTT.

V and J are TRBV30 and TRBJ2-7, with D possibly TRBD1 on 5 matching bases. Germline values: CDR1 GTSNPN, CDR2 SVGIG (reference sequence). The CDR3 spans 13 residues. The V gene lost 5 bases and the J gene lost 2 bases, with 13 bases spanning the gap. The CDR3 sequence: CAWGVAGTYEQYF. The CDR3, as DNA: TGTGCCTGGGGGGTTGCAGGGACCTACGAGCAGTACTTC.

CDR3 amino acids: CASSIYRAGNTEAFF. The CDR3 region has the DNA TGTGCCAGTAGTATCTACAGGGCAGGGAACACTGAAGCTTTCTTT. The rearrangement links TRBV19 to TRBJ1-1; D is perhaps TRBD1 (6 bases). In germline, CDR1 is LNHDA, CDR2 SQIVND (reference sequence). The CDR3 contains 15 residues. Trimming stripped 3 bases from V and 1 base from J, with 12 bases between.

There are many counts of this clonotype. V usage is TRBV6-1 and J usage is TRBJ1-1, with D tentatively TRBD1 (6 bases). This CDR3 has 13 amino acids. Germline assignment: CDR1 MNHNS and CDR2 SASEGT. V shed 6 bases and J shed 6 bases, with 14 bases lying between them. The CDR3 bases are TGTGCCAGCAGGCCGAAACAGGGCGCTGAAGCTTTCTTT. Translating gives CASRPKQGAEAFF.

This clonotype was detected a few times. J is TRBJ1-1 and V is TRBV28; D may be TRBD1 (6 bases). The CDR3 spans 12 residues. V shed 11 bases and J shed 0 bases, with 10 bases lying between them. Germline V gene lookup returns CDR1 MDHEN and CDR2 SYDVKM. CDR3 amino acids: CALQGLNTEAFF. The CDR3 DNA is TGTGCCCTGCAGGGGTTGAACACTGAAGCTTTCTTT.

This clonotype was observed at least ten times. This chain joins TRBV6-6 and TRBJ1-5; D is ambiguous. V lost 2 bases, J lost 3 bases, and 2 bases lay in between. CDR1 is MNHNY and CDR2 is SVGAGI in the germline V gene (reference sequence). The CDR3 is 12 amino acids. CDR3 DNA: TGTGCCAGCAGTTACCACAATCAGCCCCAGCATTTT. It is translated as CASSYHNQPQHF.

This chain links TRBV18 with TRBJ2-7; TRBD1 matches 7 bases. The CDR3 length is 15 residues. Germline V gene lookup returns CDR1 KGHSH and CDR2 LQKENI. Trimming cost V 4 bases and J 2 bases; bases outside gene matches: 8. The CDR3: CASSQYRDSTYEQYF. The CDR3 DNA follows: TGTGCCAGCTCACAATACCGGGACAGCACCTACGAGCAGTACTTC.

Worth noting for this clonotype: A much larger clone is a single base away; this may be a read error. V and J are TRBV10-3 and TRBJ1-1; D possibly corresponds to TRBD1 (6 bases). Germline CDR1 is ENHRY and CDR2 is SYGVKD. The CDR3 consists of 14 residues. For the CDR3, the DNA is TGTGCCATCAGAAACCGGACAGAGAACACTAAAGCTTTCTTT. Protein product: CAIRNRTENTKAFF.